This section outlines one T cell receptor beta chain sequence together with its context. Which antigen it targets is not known. There are no base qualities to consult, and no much larger clone falls within one base. The data derive from a study of blood T cells in healthy people across ages (dated by TCRdb to between 2014 and 2016). Background for the entire study: In model experiments, roughly one uniquely barcoded TCR beta cDNA molecule per two T cells was captured by template switching. Donors of different ages were randomly distributed across sequencing lanes to avoid experimental bias. Using deep sequencing normalized with unique cDNA molecular identifiers, the study measured how TCR beta repertoire diversity changes with age. The study analyzed two additional independent replicas of 1 million unique cDNA reads from the same blood draw for two donors, one aged 18 to 29 and one aged 80 or older. The donors were split into four age groups: young (average 16 years), middle-aged (nearly 40), aged (approximately 60) and long-lived (approximately 89). Broader findings and caveats from the paper: Compared with the aged group, the long-lived group had more naive CD4+ T cells, fewer expanded clones and increased TCR diversity, suggesting age selection. Bulk unsorted PBMC profiling prevented conclusive comparison of naive and antigen-experienced compartments. Because donor CMV infection status was unknown, age-related changes in expanded clonotypes were potentially confounded. Observed TCR beta diversity correlated strongly with the percentage of naive T cells measured by flow cytometry. As age increased, observed TCR beta diversity per million T cells dropped in a roughly linear way, and a significant reduction was already evident by age about 40. Total diversity estimates from one million sequenced T cells were considered lower bounds and underestimates.

Donors were 40 or so systemically healthy Caucasian individuals from Russia aged roughly 6 to 100 years. Around 9.8 milliliters of peripheral blood were collected from each donor into EDTA-treated Vacutainer tubes. Ficoll-Paque density-gradient centrifugation was used to isolate PBMCs, with at least 6 million per sample. Trizol reagent was used to extract total RNA from the PBMCs, yielding at least 5.5 micrograms per sample. The percentages of naive CD45RAhigh/CD27high T cells were determined by flow cytometry on a PBMC aliquot from every donor. Receptors were amplified or captured by 5' RACE. Sequencer: Illumina HiSeq 2500. The second PCR ran for roughly 6 to 11 cycles and used a J-beta primer mix along with a sample-barcoded 5' primer. Each TCR beta cDNA molecule received a unique molecular identifier from a template-switch 5' adaptor carrying 12 random nucleotides. Each sample yielded at least 2.5 million CDR3-containing paired-end reads. The Mint cDNA synthesis kit, primed by a TRBC-specific oligonucleotide, was used to synthesize first-strand cDNA from all RNA. Following uracil-DNA glycosylase treatment, a first 18-cycle PCR with universal primers M1SS and BC2_uni_R was performed on all cDNA. In the original analysis: Normalization of each sample was performed by random selection of 1 million high-quality reads, each carrying a distinct molecular identifier. Instead of being binned into consensus sequences, reads with shared molecular identifiers were discarded. CDR3 identification, clonotype clustering and error correction used MiTCR with a Q25 quality threshold and the strictest error-elimination algorithm. A nonparametric unseen species model with Euler transformation was used to estimate lower-bound total TCR beta diversity. The raw public reads went through TCRdb reprocessing: fastp at Q25, MiXCR clone calling, in-frame beta chains kept. Rows with one shared CDR3 protein collapse into an entry with the most common genes and DNA. The V and J calls reflect TCRdb's pipeline rather than the authors' work. The sample table records roughly 2 million distinct CDR3 sequences; around 50% of these occur just once. Less than 2.5% of the sample is held by the ten biggest clonotypes.

Material for sequencing was blood. The receptor comes from a woman in her thirties or forties in good health.

The CDR3 reads as follows: CASSDRFNYGYTF. The DNA sequence is as follows: TGTGCCTCCAGTGACAGGTTTAACTATGGCTACACCTTC. Recombination linked TRBV10-3 to TRBJ1-2, with TRBD1 as a weak D call on 6 bases. CDR1 and CDR2, per the germline V gene, are ENHRY and SYGVKD. V is reduced by 11 bases and J by 1 base, leaving a spacing of 14 bases between them. Including cysteine and phenylalanine, the CDR3 has 13 amino acids. Just CDR3 DNA is preserved here, 39 bases in frame from base 1.